This T cell receptor (beta chain) is from a study of response to subunit inactivated influenza vaccine. Broader study findings: The authors suggested that few new T cells are recruited per seasonal influenza vaccination.

This clonotype has just a few counts. The antigen is undetermined. TCRdb re-called the RT-PCR reads through MiXCR, storing one row per CDR3 protein. Seen here are hundreds of thousands of distinct CDR3 sequences, 16% observed once, and the top ten hold 2.5% to 3.5%. The sample in question was CD4+ T cells sorted from PBMCs, obtained 23 months after vaccination. This TCR came from a man between 50 and 75 years old who received an inactivated influenza vaccine.

Here the CDR3 DNA reads TGTGCCAGCAGTTGGGGGCAGGGGAACGAGCAGTACTTC. As protein: CASSWGQGNEQYF. The rearrangement links TRBV12-3 or TRBV12-4 to TRBJ2-7; tentatively, D is TRBD1 (6 bases). This CDR3 comprises 13 residues. V dropped 4 bases and J dropped 5 bases, with 12 bases sitting between them.